The following is a TCR beta chain sequence with its context. Its antigen is not yet known. Base-call qualities are not available, and no considerably larger clone is one nucleotide away. TCR CDR3 regions were amplified from genomic DNA by multiplex PCR using the deep immunoSEQ assay. Extracted genomic DNA from each cell subset was distributed evenly across all wells of several immunoSEQ 96-well plates, and each plate was treated as a replicate. For sorted subsets, about 200 ng genomic DNA, equal to 25,000 to 35,000 T cell genomes, was loaded into each replicate PCR. Purified libraries were measured with a Qubit 3.0 fluorometer, size-checked on a Bioanalyzer 2100, and measured again with the KAPA Library Quantification kit. Every immunoSEQ 96-well plate was sequenced on a dedicated single-read 150-cycle Illumina NextSeq 550 flow cell. The authors' analysis ran thus. Because the immunoSEQ output included only junctional sequences and no quality scores, the filtering could not be the same as the filtering used for full-length reads. Sequences were annotated with PyIR, a Python wrapper for IgBLAST v1.9, and V/J genes and CDR3 were assigned using IMGT germline references. Reads were filtered out if the reads had weak V/J assignments (E-value above 1e-6), no CDR3, stop codons, out-of-frame junctions, or ambiguous translated residues. A V3J clonotype was defined by an identical inferred V gene, J gene, and CDR3 amino acid sequence. Percentage overlap between repertoires was computed as shared unique clonotypes divided by the size of the smaller repertoire. Richness of each repertoire was evaluated using RTK rarefaction, the Chao1 estimator, and Recon v2.1 estimates of unobserved clonotypes. Generation probabilities for all TCRbeta clonotypes obtained by the gDNA method from a handful of donors were computed using OLGA. Held by TCRdb, this immuneACCESS table contains in-frame sequences only and omits some clones. Under half of the omission traces to an unresolved V gene where checked; the cause of the rest is unknown. D and trimming come from the DNA, and the V and J calls and clone size come from that table. The sample table lists some 2.4 million clones, 80% to 95% of them with a count of one. The ten largest clones capture around 0.4% of the sample.

This sample is drawn from a study of shared clonotypes between healthy human individuals (dated by TCRdb to about 2020). Concerning the study at large: Three men and two women, aged 18 to 49 years, made up the cohort. Leukapheresis yielded between about 0.85 and 10 billion PBMCs per donor. To increase sequencing depth and limit assay-specific biases, TCR repertoire library preparation and sequencing were carried out by different laboratories using diverse techniques. Per donor, three plates each were used for CD4 naive and CD4 memory, two for CD8 naive, and one for CD8 memory. To estimate repertoire size and how much clonotypes are shared between individuals, the study performed deep sequencing of blood TCR repertoires from 4 to 6 healthy adults.

General findings and caveats noted by the study authors: Compared with non-shared clonotypes, clonotypes shared by all four sorted-subset donors had higher generation probabilities. Even with the large sequencing depth, rarefaction of the sorted-subset datasets indicated that sequencing was incomplete. Only blood was sampled, and tissue TCR repertoires likely differ from those in blood. Estimated clonotype richness was generally larger for naive than for memory subsets. Based on pairwise subsampling, the degree of clonotype sharing among donors was expected to be affected by sequencing depth. Because the study included only a small number of donors, the genetic and exposure-history diversity represented was limited. Across a few donors, roughly 5% of naive CD4, approximately 3.5% of naive CD8, approximately 2.5% of memory CD4, and 0.3% to 0.45% of memory CD8 clonotypes were shared.

The donors were healthy, HIV-negative adults who had no recently reported acute infections or vaccinations. Every donor was a Caucasian adult living in Nashville, Tennessee, USA. CD4+ T cells were enriched by magnetic negative selection, after which naive cells were positively selected on CD45RA and the negative fraction was taken as the memory subset. After blood collection by leukapheresis, PBMCs were isolated using Ficoll-Histopaque density gradient centrifugation and then cryopreserved in the vapor phase of liquid nitrogen. Analytical flow cytometry was used to check the purity and quantity of each magnetically sorted T cell population. Each sorted fraction had its genomic DNA isolated and then quantified by UV absorbance on a Nanodrop 2000c. The germline V gene encodes CDR1 MDHEN and CDR2 SYDVKM. V and J are trimmed by 7 bases and 2 bases, and the gene matches miss 11 bases of the junction. The CDR3 spans 15 residues, from the cysteine through the phenylalanine. Only CDR3 DNA remains: 45 bases, in frame from the first base.

The chain employs TRBV28 and TRBJ2-7; TRBD2 aligns with 7 central bases. Sequenced material: naive CD4+ T cells from PBMCs. This specimen's cell subset or site label, interpreted: CD45RA+ positively selected. The receptor comes from a man aged 18 to 29 in good health. Some clones in this sample may be carry-over from other donors' samples. The encoded CDR3 is CASTPIAGNAYEQYF. Here is the DNA: TGTGCCAGCACCCCAATAGCGGGCAACGCCTACGAGCAGTACTTC.